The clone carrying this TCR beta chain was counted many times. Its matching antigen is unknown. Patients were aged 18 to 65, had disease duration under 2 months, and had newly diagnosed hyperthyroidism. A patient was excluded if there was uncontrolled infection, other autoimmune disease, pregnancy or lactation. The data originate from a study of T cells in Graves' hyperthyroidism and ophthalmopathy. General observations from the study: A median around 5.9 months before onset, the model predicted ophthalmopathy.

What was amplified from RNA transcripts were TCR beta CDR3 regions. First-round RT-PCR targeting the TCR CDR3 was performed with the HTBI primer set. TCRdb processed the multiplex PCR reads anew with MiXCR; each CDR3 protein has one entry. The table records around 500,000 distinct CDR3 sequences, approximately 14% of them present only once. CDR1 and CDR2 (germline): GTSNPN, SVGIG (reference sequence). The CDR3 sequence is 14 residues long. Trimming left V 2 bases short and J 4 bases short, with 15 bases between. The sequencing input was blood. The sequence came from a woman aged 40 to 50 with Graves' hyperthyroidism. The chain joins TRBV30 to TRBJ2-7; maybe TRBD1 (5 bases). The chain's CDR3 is CAWSPKTDSYEQYF. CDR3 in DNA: TGTGCCTGGAGTCCCAAGACAGACAGTTACGAGCAGTACTTC.